Presented here are 4 T cell receptor beta chains from one specimen sequenced in a study of spatial heterogeneity in lung cancer. Study-wide results and limits: Mutation tallies in tumors tracked expanded intratumoral alpha and beta TCR counts.

Time point of the sample: sample taken at primary tumor resection. Their cognate antigens are unknown. From the 5' RACE reads, TCRdb called clonotypes with MiXCR, one entry per CDR3 protein. The sample contains around 21,000 distinct CDR3 sequences, approximately 2.8% of which appear only once. This specimen was lung tumor tissue, taken at surgery. These receptors came from a male donor with early-stage non-small cell lung cancer.

The sample holds many counts of this clonotype. The V gene is TRBV5-1, the J gene TRBJ2-3; 7 nucleotides align to TRBD2. The CDR3 runs 16 residues. V shed 5 bases and J 3 bases; nucleotides not matched to a gene: 12. Germline loops: CDR1 SGHRS, CDR2 YFSETQ. The CDR3 nucleotides are TGCGCCAGCAGGGACTCCTCCGCGGGAGCAACAGATACGCAGTATTTT. This gives the protein CASRDSSAGATDTQYF.

This clonotype has ten or more counts. The chain employs TRBV6-5 and TRBJ2-1; 8 nucleotides line up with TRBD2. The CDR3 length is 15 residues. CDR1 and CDR2 (germline): MNHEY, SVGAGI. The J segment lost 6 bases and the V segment lost 4 bases, leaving 8 bases of the junction unmatched. This chain's CDR3 is CASSWSGGRGNEQFF. CDR3 DNA sequence: TGTGCCAGCAGTTGGTCGGGAGGGAGGGGCAATGAGCAGTTCTTC.

In its sample, this clonotype was seen many times. The J gene is TRBJ2-1, the V gene TRBV6-6, with D hard to call. V lost 2 bases and J lost 3, with 5 bases in between. The CDR3 extends over 13 amino acids. CDR1 and CDR2 from the germline V gene are MNHNY and SVGAGI (reference sequence). The CDR3 here is CASSYTDYNEQFF. CDR3 DNA: TGTGCCAGCAGTTACACCGACTACAATGAGCAGTTCTTC.

In its sample, this clonotype was seen many times. The chain employs TRBV20-1 and TRBJ2-1; a weak D match, TRBD2 (6 bases). The CDR3 covers 16 residues. V was shortened by 3 bases and J by 3 bases, with 18 bases between the two germline ends. Germline values: CDR1 DFQATT, CDR2 SNEGSKA (reference sequence). CDR3: CSASPGSALLYNEQFF. The DNA for the CDR3 is TGCAGTGCTAGTCCCGGGAGTGCACTCCTCTACAATGAGCAGTTCTTC.